These 7 T cell receptor beta chains came from one sample sequenced in a study of T cells in localized non-small cell lung cancer. Here immunoSEQ multiplex PCR was the method, and the copy in TCRdb shows in-frame clones only, minus some. The sample consists of 30,000 to 35,000 clones, around 90% of them appearing once. This specimen was peripheral blood, taken before any cancer treatment. Source of these receptors: a female donor at least 60 years old with stage I lung adenocarcinoma.

The genes are TRBV29-1 and TRBJ2-2; D might be TRBD2 (5 bases). V gave up 4 bases and J gave up 6 bases, with 12 bases separating them. Germline values: CDR1 SQVTM, CDR2 ANQGSEA. The CDR3 has 13 amino acids. The DNA for the CDR3 is TGCAGCGTTGGTTGGGAGTTTCCCGGGGAGCTGTTTTTT. This codes for CSVGWEFPGELFF.

The chain employs TRBV11-2 and TRBJ1-2, with D hard to call. The CDR3 runs to 14 residues. Looked up from germline, CDR1 is SGHAT and CDR2 is FQNNGV. V lost 0 bases and J 4 bases, leaving 9 bases between the germline ends. The CDR3 is CASSLERGPYGYTF. The CDR3 DNA is TGTGCCAGCAGCTTAGAGCGCGGACCCTATGGCTACACCTTC.

The V gene is TRBV6-5, the J gene TRBJ2-7; the D is unclear. This CDR3 is 13 amino acids long. CDR1 is MNHEY and CDR2 is SVGAGI in the germline V gene. V dropped 7 bases and J dropped 2 bases, with 12 bases sitting between them. The CDR3 DNA follows: TGTGCCAGCACCTCCCGGCAGACCTACGAGCAGTACTTC. Amino acids: CASTSRQTYEQYF.

J is TRBJ1-1 and V is TRBV6-5; D perhaps matches TRBD1 (6 bases). Germline CDR1 MNHEY, CDR2 SVGAGI. Trimming removed 6 bases from V and 14 bases from J, with 22 bases in between. This CDR3 is built from 13 residues. The CDR3 region is CASSLDDRTVIFF. The CDR3, as DNA: TGTGCCAGCAGCCTTGACGACAGGACTGTTATCTTCTTT.

For the CDR3, the DNA is TGTGCCAGTAGTATAGGGGGGAGGGCCTACAATGAGCAGTTCTTC. It yields the protein CASSIGGRAYNEQFF. The V call is TRBV19, the J call TRBJ2-1, with 7 bases fitting TRBD2. Germline CDR1 and CDR2: LNHDA and SQIVND (reference sequence). The CDR3 loop spans 15 amino acids. Trimming cost V 1 base and J 2 bases; bases outside gene matches: 2.

V gene TRBV13 combines with J gene TRBJ2-1; D is possibly TRBD2 (6 bases). The germline CDR1 and CDR2 sequences are PRHDT and FYEKMQ (reference sequence). The CDR3 loop spans 15 amino acids. Trimming took 3 bases from V and 5 from J, leaving 14 bases between them. DNA of the CDR3: TGTGCCAGCAGCTTGTGGATAGCGGACGACAATGAGCAGTTCTTC. Its protein product is CASSLWIADDNEQFF.

The V and J genes are TRBV7-2 and TRBJ1-3; D remains unclear. Germline V gives CDR1 SGHTA, CDR2 FQGNSA. The CDR3 loop spans 13 amino acids. The V and J ends lost 5 bases and 7 bases respectively, with 12 bases between them. CDR3 in amino acids: CASSLSLSNTIYF. The CDR3 DNA follows: TGTGCCAGCAGCCTCTCTCTCAGCAACACCATATATTTT.